This TCR beta chain was sequenced in a study of early T cells in non-severe SARS-CoV-2 infection. Study at large: Bulk RNA isolated from unsorted whole blood underwent sequencing; chains were not paired. Study results and limitations: Matches to VDJdb favored anti-spike CD8 responses and missed private and CD4 specificities.

The sample holds many counts of this clonotype. Its antigen remains unknown. In TCRdb, the 5' RACE reads were re-called with MiXCR into one record per CDR3 protein. The sample yields approximately 77,000 distinct CDR3 sequences, 5% seen once. There are 15 residues in the CDR3. CDR1 and CDR2 (germline): DFQATT, SNEGSKA (reference sequence). Between the trimmed V and J ends, which lost 1 base and 6 bases, there was a span of 19 bases. This TCR derives from an adult who was a healthcare worker with PCR-confirmed SARS-CoV-2 infection or an uninfected control (not recorded which). Sequences were derived from whole blood, sampled at baseline. The chain joins TRBV20-1 to TRBJ2-7; the D gene is possibly TRBD2 (5 bases). The DNA of the CDR3 is TGCAGTGCTAGAGGCGAGGTGAGGGCCTTCTCCGAGCAGTACTTC. It yields the protein CSARGEVRAFSEQYF.